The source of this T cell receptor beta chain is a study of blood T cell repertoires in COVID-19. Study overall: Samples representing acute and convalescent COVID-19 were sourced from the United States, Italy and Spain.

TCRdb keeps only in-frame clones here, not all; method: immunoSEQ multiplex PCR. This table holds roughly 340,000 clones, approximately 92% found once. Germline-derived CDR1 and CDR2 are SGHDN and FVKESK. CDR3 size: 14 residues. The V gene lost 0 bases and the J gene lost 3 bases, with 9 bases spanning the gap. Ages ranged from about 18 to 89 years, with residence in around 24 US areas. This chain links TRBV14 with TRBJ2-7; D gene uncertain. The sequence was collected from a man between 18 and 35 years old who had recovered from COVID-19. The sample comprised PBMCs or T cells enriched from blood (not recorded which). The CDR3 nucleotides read TGTGCCAGCAGCCAAGATGGTCAGTACTACGAGCAGTACTTC. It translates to CASSQDGQYYEQYF.